A selection of T cell receptor beta chains follows, all from one sample in a study of shared clonotypes between healthy human individuals. TCRdb's table, derived via immunoSEQ multiplex PCR, lists solely in-frame clones and lacks some. This table holds more than 2 million clones, 93% found once. The sample was naive CD8+ T cells from PBMCs. The source is a young man in good health. Some clones in this sample may be carry-over from other donors' samples. Each CDR3 is given with its conserved first and last residue. D genes are given only for firm matches. For some rows the clone size is stated as once, few or many, or as a class when expanded; others skip it.

clone size	V gene	J gene	D gene	CDR3 protein	CDR3 DNA
NA	TRBV19	TRBJ1-5	NA	CASGVWNSNQPQHF	TGTGCCAGCGGGGTTTGGAATAGCAATCAGCCCCAGCATTTT
NA	TRBV9	TRBJ2-1	NA	CASSPPGSEQFF	TGTGCCAGCAGCCCACCAGGGTCTGAGCAGTTCTTC
NA	TRBV10-3	TRBJ2-6	NA	CAISESGPGPGANVLTF	TGTGCCATCAGTGAGTCGGGTCCAGGCCCTGGGGCCAACGTCCTGACTTTC
once	TRBV14	TRBJ2-2	NA	CASSPIAGATGELFF	TGTGCCAGCAGTCCAATAGCCGGGGCAACCGGGGAGCTGTTTTTT
NA	TRBV7-2	TRBJ2-7	NA	CASRETGFYEQYF	TGTGCCAGCAGGGAAACGGGGTTCTACGAGCAGTACTTC
NA	TRBV4-3	TRBJ2-1	TRBD2	CASSQDPASGYNEQFF	TGCGCCAGCAGCCAAGATCCCGCTAGCGGCTACAATGAGCAGTTCTTC
NA	TRBV30	TRBJ1-3	NA	CAWSVLGTGNTIYF	TGTGCCTGGAGTGTACTCGGCACTGGAAACACCATATATTTT
NA	TRBV15	TRBJ2-7	NA	CATSRDKLSSYEQYF	TGTGCCACCAGCAGAGATAAGCTCAGCTCCTACGAGCAGTACTTC
NA	TRBV29-1	TRBJ2-7	NA	CSVELGSYEQYF	TGCAGCGTTGAGTTAGGTTCGTACGAGCAGTACTTC
NA	TRBV7-8	TRBJ1-5	NA	CASSLSGAGSQPQHF	TGTGCCAGCAGCTTAAGTGGGGCAGGGAGTCAGCCCCAGCATTTT
NA	TRBV7-6	TRBJ2-3	NA	CASTRGQLDTQYF	TGTGCCAGCACCCGGGGTCAATTAGATACGCAGTATTTT
NA	TRBV10-3	TRBJ1-1	NA	CAISEEMNTEAFF	TGTGCCATCAGTGAGGAAATGAACACTGAAGCTTTCTTT
NA	TRBV7-6	TRBJ2-1	NA	CASSLTGSLNEQFF	TGTGCCAGCAGCTTAACGGGATCCCTCAATGAGCAGTTCTTC
NA	TRBV4-1	TRBJ1-2	NA	CASSFGTPGWNTF	TGCGCCAGCAGCTTCGGGACGCCCGGTTGGAACACCTTC
NA	TRBV5-1	TRBJ2-7	NA	CASSPQGYEQYF	TGCGCCAGCAGTCCCCAGGGCTACGAGCAGTACTTC
NA	TRBV12-5	TRBJ2-5	TRBD1	CASGLGTGLETQYF	TGTGCTAGTGGTCTTGGGACAGGTTTAGAGACCCAGTACTTC
NA	TRBV11-2	TRBJ2-7	NA	CASSLIPRTGEQYF	TGTGCCAGCAGCTTAATACCGAGGACGGGGGAGCAGTACTTC
once	TRBV7-4	TRBJ2-1	NA	CASTVPQGISSYNEQFF	TGTGCCAGCACCGTTCCCCAGGGGATAAGCTCCTACAATGAGCAGTTCTTC
NA	TRBV5-1	TRBJ2-3	NA	CASSLERATTDTQYF	TGCGCCAGCAGCTTGGAAAGGGCGACCACAGATACGCAGTATTTT
NA	TRBV7-9	TRBJ2-7	NA	CASSTPRGHTIYEQYF	TGTGCCAGCAGCACCCCGCGGGGACACACAATCTACGAGCAGTACTTC
NA	TRBV16	TRBJ2-1	NA	CASRDSNEQFF	TGTGCCAGCAGAGACAGCAATGAGCAGTTCTTC
NA	TRBV27	TRBJ1-5	NA	CASSLAGADQPQHF	TGTGCCAGCAGTTTAGCAGGGGCCGATCAGCCCCAGCATTTT
NA	TRBV29-1	TRBJ2-3	NA	CSVEDLSGGTDTQYF	TGCAGCGTTGAAGATCTTAGCGGAGGCACAGATACGCAGTATTTT
NA	TRBV6-5	TRBJ2-7	TRBD1	CASSYSGGWNYEQYF	TGTGCCAGCAGTTACTCAGGGGGCTGGAACTACGAGCAGTACTTC
NA	TRBV7-2	TRBJ2-7	NA	CASSFSTYEQYF	TGTGCCAGCAGCTTTTCCACATACGAGCAGTACTTC
NA	TRBV7-9	TRBJ1-4	TRBD1	CASTRTGVNEKLFF	TGTGCCAGCACCAGGACAGGAGTAAATGAAAAACTGTTTTTT
NA	TRBV19	TRBJ2-3	NA	CASSIGRSGTDTQYF	TGTGCCAGTAGTATAGGCAGGTCAGGCACAGATACGCAGTATTTT
NA	TRBV27	TRBJ1-1	NA	CASSVLRGGTEAFF	TGTGCCAGCAGTGTTCTACGGGGGGGCACTGAAGCTTTCTTT
few	TRBV28	TRBJ1-5	NA	CASSFAGDQPQHF	TGTGCCAGCAGTTTTGCAGGCGATCAGCCCCAGCATTTT
NA	TRBV7-2	TRBJ2-1	NA	CASSLAPGAGVGNEQFF	TGTGCCAGCAGCTTAGCCCCGGGGGCCGGCGTTGGGAATGAGCAGTTCTTC
NA	TRBV28	TRBJ2-7	NA	CASSQDSYEQYF	TGTGCCAGCAGTCAGGACAGCTACGAGCAGTACTTC
NA	TRBV28	TRBJ2-2	NA	CASSLGRGNTGELFF	TGTGCCAGCAGTTTGGGCCGGGGGAACACCGGGGAGCTGTTTTTT
NA	TRBV19	TRBJ1-1	NA	CASVVLDGANTEAFF	TGTGCCTCAGTAGTATTGGACGGGGCTAACACTGAAGCTTTCTTT
NA	TRBV18	TRBJ2-7	NA	CASSPPPPNEQYF	TGTGCCAGCTCACCGCCCCCCCCCAACGAGCAGTACTTC
NA	TRBV4-1	TRBJ1-1	NA	CASSQGLFPGGTEAFF	TGCGCCAGCAGCCAAGGGCTCTTCCCGGGGGGCACTGAAGCTTTCTTT
NA	TRBV9	TRBJ2-1	NA	CASSVSGEQFF	TGTGCCAGCAGCGTTAGCGGCGAGCAGTTCTTC
NA	TRBV5-1	TRBJ2-2	TRBD2	CASSSTLAGVWSGELFF	TGCGCCAGCAGCTCAACCTTAGCGGGAGTATGGAGCGGGGAGCTGTTTTTT
few	TRBV28	TRBJ1-5	NA	CASSLFPGSNQPQHF	TGTGCCAGCAGTTTATTCCCAGGCAGCAATCAGCCCCAGCATTTT
NA	TRBV4-1	TRBJ2-3	TRBD1	CASSYGQGATDTQYF	TGCGCCAGCAGCTACGGACAGGGGGCTACAGATACGCAGTATTTT
NA	TRBV7-9	TRBJ2-7	TRBD1	CASSLVPLTGIEQYF	TGTGCCAGCAGCTTAGTCCCCTTGACAGGGATCGAGCAGTACTTC
NA	TRBV13	TRBJ2-2	NA	CASTPSGVEQTGELFF	TGTGCCAGCACCCCTTCAGGCGTTGAGCAGACCGGGGAGCTGTTTTTT
once	TRBV4-1	TRBJ1-1	NA	CASSQEAGQGNTEAFF	TGCGCCAGCAGCCAAGAAGCGGGGCAGGGAAACACTGAAGCTTTCTTT
NA	TRBV5-6	TRBJ2-7	NA	CASSLNRYEQYF	TGTGCCAGCAGCTTGAACAGGTACGAGCAGTACTTC
NA	TRBV6-5	TRBJ2-5	NA	CASSPLKGYQETQYF	TGTGCCAGCAGTCCTCTGAAGGGGTACCAAGAGACCCAGTACTTC
NA	TRBV19	TRBJ2-1	NA	CASSQRGHYNEQFF	TGTGCCAGTAGTCAGAGGGGACACTACAATGAGCAGTTCTTC
NA	TRBV13	TRBJ2-7	TRBD2	CASSFGTSGTYYEQYF	TGTGCCAGCAGCTTCGGGACTAGCGGGACTTACTACGAGCAGTACTTC
NA	TRBV11-2	TRBJ2-7	NA	CASSFGSGPSYEQYF	TGTGCCAGCAGCTTCGGATCAGGGCCGTCCTACGAGCAGTACTTC
NA	TRBV11-2	TRBJ2-7	NA	CASSYIRGSYEQYF	TGTGCCAGCAGCTATATCCGTGGCTCCTACGAGCAGTACTTC
NA	TRBV18	TRBJ2-3	NA	CASSPGSGPLTGDTQYF	TGTGCCAGCTCACCAGGCAGCGGGCCACTAACGGGGGATACGCAGTATTTT
once	TRBV10-3	TRBJ1-4	TRBD1	CAISEGGTVEKLFF	TGTGCCATCAGTGAGGGGGGGACAGTTGAAAAACTGTTTTTT
NA	TRBV7-8	TRBJ2-3	NA	CASSLGRDPTDTQYF	TGTGCCAGCAGCTTAGGGCGGGACCCCACAGATACGCAGTATTTT
NA	TRBV7-9	TRBJ2-7	TRBD2	CASSLGGLATLYEQYF	TGTGCCAGCAGCTTAGGGGGACTAGCGACCCTCTACGAGCAGTACTTC
NA	TRBV10-2	TRBJ2-1	TRBD2	CASRDLAAYNEQFF	TGCGCCAGCAGGGATCTAGCGGCCTACAATGAGCAGTTCTTC
NA	TRBV5-1	TRBJ1-1	NA	CASSLGQLARGVTEAFF	TGCGCCAGCAGCTTGGGTCAGTTGGCGCGCGGGGTCACTGAAGCTTTCTTT
NA	TRBV27	TRBJ2-1	NA	CASSLITGIGPNEQFF	TGTGCCAGCAGTCTCATCACCGGGATTGGCCCCAATGAGCAGTTCTTC
NA	TRBV27	TRBJ1-1	NA	CASRPKEAWVSETFF	TGTGCCAGCAGACCTAAAGAAGCATGGGTCTCAGAGACTTTCTTT
NA	TRBV30	TRBJ2-7	NA	CAWTSPRDSYEQYF	TGTGCCTGGACGTCCCCGAGGGACTCCTACGAGCAGTACTTC
NA	TRBV7-8	TRBJ2-3	NA	CASSLAGWLGSSTDTQYF	TGTGCCAGCAGCTTAGCAGGCTGGCTAGGGTCTAGCACAGATACGCAGTATTTT
NA	TRBV7-8	TRBJ2-7	NA	CASSLDEQYF	TGTGCCAGCAGCTTAGACGAGCAGTACTTC